This T cell receptor (beta chain) was found in a study of blood T cell repertoires in COVID-19. For the study at large: Samples representing acute and convalescent COVID-19 were sourced from the United States, Italy and Spain. PBMCs, B-cell-depleted T cells, or T cells provided the cDNA or gDNA that made up the material.

Methods used by the authors: Amplification of reference gene primers was used by the study to estimate nucleated cell counts. Measured with immunoSEQ multiplex PCR; TCRdb has only the in-frame clones, and not every one. V, J and clone size reflect that table, while D and trimming were determined from the DNA. The data contain over 200,000 clones, roughly 83% of them seen just once; the ten biggest clones take up about 2.5%. The sample comprised peripheral blood. The origin of this receptor is an older woman with active or convalescent COVID-19.

CDR3 nucleotides: TGTGCCAGCAGCTTAGAACTGACAGGGCGAAGCAATCAGCCCCAGCATTTT. Protein product: CASSLELTGRSNQPQHF. The chain joins TRBV7-9 to TRBJ1-5; TRBD1 agrees at 7 bases. The CDR3 consists of 17 residues. Germline CDR1 and CDR2: SEHNR and FQNEAQ (reference sequence). The V and J ends lost 1 base and 1 base, in that order; junction bases with no gene match: 7.